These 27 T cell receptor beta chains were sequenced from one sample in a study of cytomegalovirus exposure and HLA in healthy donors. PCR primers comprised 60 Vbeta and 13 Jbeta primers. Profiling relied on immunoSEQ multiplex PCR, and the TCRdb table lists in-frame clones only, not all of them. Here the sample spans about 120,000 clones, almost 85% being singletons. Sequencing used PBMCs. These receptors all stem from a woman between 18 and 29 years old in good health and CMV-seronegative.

CDR3 amino acids: CASSLQIDRANTGELFF. CDR3 nucleotide sequence: TGTGCCAGCTCACTCCAAATTGACAGGGCGAACACCGGGGAGCTGTTTTTT. The V and J genes are TRBV18 and TRBJ2-2; 7 nucleotides align to TRBD1. Trimming at V came to 4 bases and at J to 0 bases, leaving 8 bases not matched to a gene. This CDR3 is built from 17 residues. Per the germline V gene, CDR1 is KGHSH and CDR2 is LQKENI.

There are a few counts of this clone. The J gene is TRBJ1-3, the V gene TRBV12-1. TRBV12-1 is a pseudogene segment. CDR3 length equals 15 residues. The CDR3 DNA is TGTGCCAGCAGCCCGCCCGGACTCTCTGGAAACACCATATATTTT. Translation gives CASSPPGLSGNTIYF.

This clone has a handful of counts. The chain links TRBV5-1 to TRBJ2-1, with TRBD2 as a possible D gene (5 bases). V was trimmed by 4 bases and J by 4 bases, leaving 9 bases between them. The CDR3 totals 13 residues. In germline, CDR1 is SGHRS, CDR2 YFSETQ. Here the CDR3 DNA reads TGCGCCAGCAGCGTCGGGATTTACAATGAGCAGTTCTTC. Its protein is CASSVGIYNEQFF.

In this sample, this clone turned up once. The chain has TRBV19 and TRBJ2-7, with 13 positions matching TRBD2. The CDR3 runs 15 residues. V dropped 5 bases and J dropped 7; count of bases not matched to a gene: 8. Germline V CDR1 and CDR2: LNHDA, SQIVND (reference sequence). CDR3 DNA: TGTGCCAGTAGTGCCACGGGACTAGCGGGAAATGAGCAGTACTTC. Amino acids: CASSATGLAGNEQYF.

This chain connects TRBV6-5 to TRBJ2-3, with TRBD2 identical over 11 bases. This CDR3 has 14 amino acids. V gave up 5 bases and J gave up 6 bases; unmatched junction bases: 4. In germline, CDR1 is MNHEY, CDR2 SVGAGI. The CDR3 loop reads CASSETSGKDTQYF. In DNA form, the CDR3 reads TGTGCCAGCAGTGAGACTAGCGGGAAGGATACGCAGTATTTT.

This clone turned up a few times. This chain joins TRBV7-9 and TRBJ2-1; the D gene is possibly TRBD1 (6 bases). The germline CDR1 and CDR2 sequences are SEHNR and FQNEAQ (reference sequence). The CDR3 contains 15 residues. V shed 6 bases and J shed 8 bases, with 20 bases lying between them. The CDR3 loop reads CASSYRVASLHEQFF. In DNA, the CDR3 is TGTGCCAGCAGTTACAGGGTTGCCTCCCTCCATGAGCAGTTCTTC.

The CDR3 loop is CASRSNSEINYGYTF. As DNA, the CDR3 is TGTGCCAGCAGGTCCAACTCCGAAATTAACTATGGCTACACCTTC. The chain has TRBV7-2 and TRBJ1-2; no reliable D call. Germline lookup yields CDR1 SGHTA and CDR2 FQGNSA. Trimming cost V 6 bases and J 1 base, with 15 bases left between them. This CDR3 has 15 amino acids.

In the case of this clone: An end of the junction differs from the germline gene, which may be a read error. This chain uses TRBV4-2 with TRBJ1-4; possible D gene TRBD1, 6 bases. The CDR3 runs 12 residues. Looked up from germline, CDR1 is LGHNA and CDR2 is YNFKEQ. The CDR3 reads CASSPFGQSLYF. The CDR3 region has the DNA TGTGCCAGCAGCCCATTCGGACAGTCCCTTTATTTT.

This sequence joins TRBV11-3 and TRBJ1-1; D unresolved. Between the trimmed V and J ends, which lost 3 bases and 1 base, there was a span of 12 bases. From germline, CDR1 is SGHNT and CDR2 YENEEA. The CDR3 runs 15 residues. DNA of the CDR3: TGTGCCAGCAGCTTGTCACACTCGGGGAACACTGAAGCTTTCTTT. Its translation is CASSLSHSGNTEAFF.

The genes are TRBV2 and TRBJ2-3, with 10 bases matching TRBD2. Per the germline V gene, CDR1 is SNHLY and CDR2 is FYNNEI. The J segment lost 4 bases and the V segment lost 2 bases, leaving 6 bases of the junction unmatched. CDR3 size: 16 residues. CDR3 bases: TGTGCCAGCAGTGAACAGGCTAGCGGGAGTGCAGATACGCAGTATTTT. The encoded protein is CASSEQASGSADTQYF. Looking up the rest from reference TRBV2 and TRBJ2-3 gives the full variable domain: EPEVTQTPSHQVTQMGQEVILRCVPISNHLYFYWYRQILGQKVEFLVSFYNNEISEKSEIFDDQFSVERPDGSNFTLKIRSTKLEDSAMYFCASSEQASGSADTQYFGPGTRLTVL.

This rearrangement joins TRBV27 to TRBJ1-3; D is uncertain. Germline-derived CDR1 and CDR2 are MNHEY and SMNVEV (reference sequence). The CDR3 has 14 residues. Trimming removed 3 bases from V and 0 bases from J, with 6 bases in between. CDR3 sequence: CASSFTSSGNTIYF. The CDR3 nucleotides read TGTGCCAGCAGTTTTACGAGCTCTGGAAACACCATATATTTT.

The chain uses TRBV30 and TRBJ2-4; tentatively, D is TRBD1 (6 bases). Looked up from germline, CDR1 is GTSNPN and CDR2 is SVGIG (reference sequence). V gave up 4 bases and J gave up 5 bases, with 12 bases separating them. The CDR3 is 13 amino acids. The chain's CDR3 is CAWNRDGENIQYF. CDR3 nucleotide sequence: TGTGCCTGGAACAGGGATGGGGAAAACATTCAGTACTTC.

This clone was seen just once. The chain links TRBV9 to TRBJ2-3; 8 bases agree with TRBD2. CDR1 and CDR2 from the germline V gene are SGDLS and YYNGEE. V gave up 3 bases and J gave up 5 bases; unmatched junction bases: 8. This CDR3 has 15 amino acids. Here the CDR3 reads CASSESGTRGDTQYF. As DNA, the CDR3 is TGTGCCAGCAGCGAATCCGGGACTAGGGGAGATACGCAGTATTTT.

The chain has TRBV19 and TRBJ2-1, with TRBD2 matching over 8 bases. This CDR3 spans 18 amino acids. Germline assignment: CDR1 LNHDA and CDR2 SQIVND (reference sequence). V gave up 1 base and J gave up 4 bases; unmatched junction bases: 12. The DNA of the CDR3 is TGTGCCAGTAGTATAGGAGCCGGAGGCGGGGGGCGATACAATGAGCAGTTCTTC. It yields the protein CASSIGAGGGGRYNEQFF.

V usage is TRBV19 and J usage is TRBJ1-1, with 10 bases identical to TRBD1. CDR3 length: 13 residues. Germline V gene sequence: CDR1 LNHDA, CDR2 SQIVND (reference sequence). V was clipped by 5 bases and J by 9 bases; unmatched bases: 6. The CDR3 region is CASSEGTGVKAFF. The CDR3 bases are TGTGCCAGTAGTGAAGGGACAGGGGTAAAAGCTTTCTTT.

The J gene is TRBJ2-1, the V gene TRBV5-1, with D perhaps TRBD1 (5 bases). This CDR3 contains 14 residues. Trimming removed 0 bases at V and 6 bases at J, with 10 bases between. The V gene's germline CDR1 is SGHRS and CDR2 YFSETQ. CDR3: CASSLVRQGNEQFF. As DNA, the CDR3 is TGCGCCAGCAGCTTGGTCCGGCAGGGCAATGAGCAGTTCTTC.

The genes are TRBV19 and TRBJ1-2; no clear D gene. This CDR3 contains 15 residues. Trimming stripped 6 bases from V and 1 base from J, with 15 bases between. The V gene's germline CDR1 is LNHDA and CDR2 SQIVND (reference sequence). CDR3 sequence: CASRVWALDNYGYTF. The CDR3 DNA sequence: TGTGCCAGTAGGGTATGGGCGCTTGATAACTATGGCTACACCTTC.

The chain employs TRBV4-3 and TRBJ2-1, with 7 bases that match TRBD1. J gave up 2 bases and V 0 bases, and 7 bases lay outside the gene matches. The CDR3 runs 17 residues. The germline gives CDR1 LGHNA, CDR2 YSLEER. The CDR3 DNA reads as TGCGCCAGCAGCCAAGAGCTTGATCAGGGGGCCTACAATGAGCAGTTCTTC. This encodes CASSQELDQGAYNEQFF.

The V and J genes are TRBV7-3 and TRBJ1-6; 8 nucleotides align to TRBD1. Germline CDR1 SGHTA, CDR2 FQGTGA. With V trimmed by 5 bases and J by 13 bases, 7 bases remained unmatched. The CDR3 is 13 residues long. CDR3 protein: CASSLGQGSPLHF. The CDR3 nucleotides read TGTGCCAGCAGCCTAGGACAGGGCTCGCCCCTCCACTTT.

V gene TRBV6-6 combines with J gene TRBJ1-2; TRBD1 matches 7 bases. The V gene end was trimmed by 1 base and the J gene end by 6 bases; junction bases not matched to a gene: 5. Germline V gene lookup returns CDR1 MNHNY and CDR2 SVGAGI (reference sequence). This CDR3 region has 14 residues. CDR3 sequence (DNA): TGTGCCAGCAGTTACTACGGGGACAGCGATGGCTACACCTTC. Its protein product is CASSYYGDSDGYTF.

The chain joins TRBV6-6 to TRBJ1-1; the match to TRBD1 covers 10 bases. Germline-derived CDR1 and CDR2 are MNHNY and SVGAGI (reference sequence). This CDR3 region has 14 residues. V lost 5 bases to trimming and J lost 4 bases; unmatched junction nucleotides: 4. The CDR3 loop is CASSHGQGGTEAFF. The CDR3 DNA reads TGTGCCAGCAGTCACGGACAGGGGGGCACTGAAGCTTTCTTT.

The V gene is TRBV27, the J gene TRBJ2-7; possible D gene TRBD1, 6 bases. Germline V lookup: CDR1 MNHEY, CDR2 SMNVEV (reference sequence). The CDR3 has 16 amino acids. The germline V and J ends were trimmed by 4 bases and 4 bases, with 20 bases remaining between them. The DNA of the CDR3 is TGTGCCAGCAGTTCCCGGACAGTCCAGCTTCTATACGAGCAGTACTTC. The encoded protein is CASSSRTVQLLYEQYF.

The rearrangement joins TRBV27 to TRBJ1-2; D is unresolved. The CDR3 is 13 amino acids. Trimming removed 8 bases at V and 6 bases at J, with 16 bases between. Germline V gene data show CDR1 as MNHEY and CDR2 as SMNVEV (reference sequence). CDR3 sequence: CASRGEVFHGYTF. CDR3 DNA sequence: TGTGCCAGCCGCGGGGAGGTTTTTCATGGCTACACCTTC.

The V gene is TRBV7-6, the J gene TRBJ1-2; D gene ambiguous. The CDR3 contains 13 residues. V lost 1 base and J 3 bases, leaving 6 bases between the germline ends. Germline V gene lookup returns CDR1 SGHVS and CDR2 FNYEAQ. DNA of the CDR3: TGTGCCAGCAGCTTAGGCACAGACTATGGCTACACCTTC. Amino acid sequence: CASSLGTDYGYTF.

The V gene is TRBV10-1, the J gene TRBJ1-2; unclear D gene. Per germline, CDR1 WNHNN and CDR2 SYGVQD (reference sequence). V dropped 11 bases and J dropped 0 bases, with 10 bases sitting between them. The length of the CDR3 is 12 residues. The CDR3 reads CASGDPNYGYTF. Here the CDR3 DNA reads TGCGCCTCCGGGGATCCTAACTATGGCTACACCTTC.

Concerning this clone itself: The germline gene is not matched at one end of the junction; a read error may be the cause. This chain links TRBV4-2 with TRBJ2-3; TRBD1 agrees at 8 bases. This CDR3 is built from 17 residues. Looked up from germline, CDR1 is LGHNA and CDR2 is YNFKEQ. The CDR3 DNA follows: TGTGCCAGCGGCCAACGGTCAGGGGGCTGGGGCACAGATACGCAGTATTTT. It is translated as CASGQRSGGWGTDTQYF.

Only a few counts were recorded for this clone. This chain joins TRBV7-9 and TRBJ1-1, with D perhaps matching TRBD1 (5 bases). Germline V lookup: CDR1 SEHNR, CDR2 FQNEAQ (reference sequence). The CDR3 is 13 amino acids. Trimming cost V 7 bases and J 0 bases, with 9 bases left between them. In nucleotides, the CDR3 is TGTGCCAGCACTGGGGGGGTGAACACTGAAGCTTTCTTT. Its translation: CASTGGVNTEAFF. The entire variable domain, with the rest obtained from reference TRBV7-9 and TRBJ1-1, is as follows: DTGVSQNPRHKITKRGQNVTFRCDPISEHNRLYWYRQTLGQGPEFLTYFQNEAQLEKSRLLSDRFSAERPKGSFSTLEIQRTEQGDSAMYLCASTGGVNTEAFFGQGTRLTVV.